This T cell receptor (beta chain) was profiled in a study of cytomegalovirus exposure and HLA in healthy donors (dated by TCRdb to between 2016 and 2019). Background on the whole study: An earlier analysis of some 620 of the donors reported around 280 Gb of sequence data and 117 million unique TCR beta sequences obtained from roughly 180 million T cells. Roughly 300 gigabases of sequencing data and tens of millions of unique TCR sequences were included in an early release covering 550 to 800 HLA-typed donors. The genetic ancestry cluster associated with self-reported Caucasian donors included roughly four fifths of the approximately 410 genotyped donors. The aim of the study was to test whether cataloging public T cell receptors could identify signatures of past pathogen exposure. Using immunosequencing, the study profiled T cell repertoires from about 650 subjects and related those repertoires to cytomegalovirus serostatus. A separate validation cohort of 90 to 150 different subjects was used in addition to the 666-subject first cohort. High-throughput TCR immunosequencing, statistical association of individual TCRs with disease status, and machine learning were combined to predict cytomegalovirus infection status. A later analysis re-analyzed previously published TCR beta repertoires from approximately 670 donors and added high-resolution HLA genotyping to study TCR occurrence patterns. The later analysis used no new phenotypic data to find candidate immune exposures, relying instead on TCR beta sequences and their occurrence across donors. An earlier analysis of a few hundred of the donors applied high-throughput TCR beta sequencing to assess whether each TCR beta V gene segment acted as functional or pseudogenic. Donor age, sex, ethnicity and CMV serostatus were compiled alongside the repertoire data. A later genetic analysis used genome-wide SNP genotypes for about three fifths of the 666 donors, treating that subset as a discovery cohort. Every discovery cohort repertoire had been produced on one sequencing platform. HLA typing covered class I and class II loci at four-digit resolution. The number of typed donors differed by locus: roughly 629-640 for A, B, C, DRB1 and DQB1; 500 to 550 for DQA1; 606 for DPA1; and roughly 450 for DPB1. Roughly 5 DR-DQ haplotypes were handled as single units for association and clustering, since linkage in the cohort was strong. Among several hundred genotyped donors of the cohort, an average of around 250,000 unique TCR beta nucleotide sequences was sequenced per donor, of which 15% to 20% were non-productive. The full study reports these points: A few of the identified cytomegalovirus-associated TCR beta chains were confirmed in vitro to be specific for cytomegalovirus antigens. Most CMV-associated TCR beta chains appeared to be HLA-restricted in a later analysis, and the HLA associations seemed to be driven largely by CMV exposure. Several of the top co-occurrence clusters appeared to be linked to parvovirus B19, influenza, CMV and Epstein-Barr virus, according to a later analysis. The study gave a list of about 170 TCR beta chains associated with cytomegalovirus. A further reported finding was that TCR beta sequences accurately predicted the HLA-A and HLA-B alleles for most subjects in the first cohort. Strong co-occurrence of HLA alleles, especially DR and DQ, made assigning TCR associations to individual alleles difficult. A later genetic analysis associated a missense DCLRE1C variant with V-gene and J-gene trimming of TCR beta chains, and an independent cohort replicated the association. Correlated functional status among segregating V segments might be attributable to linkage disequilibrium, but an unknown experimental factor could not be ruled out. The cohort was sequenced for TCR beta chains only, and without alpha or paired-chain data the features that could be detected were limited. A later analysis found that HLA-associated TCR beta chains were more clonally expanded and had lower generation probabilities than equally common non-associated chains. The classifier was reported to diagnose cytomegalovirus status with high specificity and sensitivity in both the original and validation cohorts. Immune exposure information for the cohort was limited to CMV serostatus. HLA typing was unavailable for some donors at each locus, so association tests used only the typed subset. Compared with the roughly 600-donor mean, donors in an Asian-associated ancestry cluster had fewer N-insertions in productive TCRs, according to a later genetic analysis. It was suggested by the authors that the approach could potentially be generalized to other disease states and immunological phenotypes. The 87-base-pair reads could not distinguish some IMGT-functional V segments, including TRBV6-2 and TRBV6-3, so those segments were excluded. A group of highly shared sequence variants was considered likely to be a technical artifact of the sequencing pipeline. A later analysis associated 15,000 or so TCR beta sequences with specific HLA alleles at a false discovery rate of 0.05. While some public TCRs were present in many individuals, most TCR sequences turned up only very rarely across donors. An earlier analysis of roughly 570 of the donors showed that most TCR beta V segments appeared in productive rearrangements either about 87% or about 30% of the time, which broadly matched IMGT annotations. Presence/absence analyses assumed roughly uniform sequencing depth across donors, an assumption that may not hold. In a later analysis, the rate of TCR association differed among HLA loci, with DRB1 alleles having the most associated TCRs and HLA-C alleles having the fewest. Over 15 rarely observed V segments, including chromosome 9 orphons, were excluded from the earlier analysis of a few hundred of the donors because counts were too low.

The library was built by means of the immunoSEQ multiplex PCR assay. For the multiplex PCR, a mixture combining 60 forward primers for TCR Vbeta segments and 13 reverse primers for TCR Jbeta segments was used. Amplification of the CDR3 region of rearranged TCR beta genes was performed with a multiplex PCR assay on genomic DNA. Amplified TCR beta libraries were sequenced as 87-base-pair reads on the Illumina HiSeq System. The study's processing was this. Across the 500 to 700 repertoires, a later analysis counted some 80 million unique TCR beta chains, roughly 11 million of which were shared by at least two donors. Raw reads were error-corrected and collapsed into unique sequences with a nearest-neighbor algorithm that merged closely related sequences to remove PCR and sequencing errors. V, D and J gene segments were assigned by aligning CDR3 sequences to IMGT reference sequences. For a sequence to be retained, at least a six-nucleotide match to both a V gene segment and a J gene segment was required. Rearrangements were classified as productive when the CDR3 lacked stop codons and remained in frame with V and J, and all other rearrangements were classified as non-productive. Following IMGT convention, CDR3 was defined as the stretch from the second conserved V-encoded cysteine to the conserved J-encoded phenylalanine. The earlier analysis of about 610 of the donors excluded any sequence lacking an unambiguous match to a single V gene segment. In an earlier analysis of some 590 of the donors, a V segment was called functional when productive rearrangements were above 56.7%, and segregating when the standard deviation between donors exceeded 5%. A statistical classification framework was developed to diagnose cytomegalovirus status using the catalog of TCR beta chain sequences. In a later analysis, V and J genes were assigned by comparing TCR nucleotide sequences against IMGT/GENE-DB human TR gene sequences. In a later analysis, CDR3 sequences and most-parsimonious VDJ recombination scenarios were assigned using the TCRdist pipeline. A later analysis defined each TCR beta chain by its CDR3 amino acid sequence plus V-gene family, and excluded reads lacking a unique V-gene family. To address suspected cross-contamination and a sequencing artifact, a later analysis removed around 600 highly shared, low-generation-probability nucleotide sequences. In a later analysis, a clonal expansion index was calculated for each public chain from normalized within-repertoire ranks of inferred template counts. In a later analysis, generation probabilities were computed with a VDJ recombination model fitted to out-of-frame rearrangements, and the resulting probabilities were checked against IGoR. Hypergeometric tests were used in a later analysis to score TCR-TCR, TCR-HLA and TCR-CMV co-occurrence, with a repertoire-size bias correction applied to the TCR pairs. To estimate false discovery rates, a later analysis permuted the HLA or CMV assignments 20 times. In a later analysis, co-occurring TCRs were grouped using DBSCAN, with TCRdist sequence similarity added in when clustering inside HLA-allele-positive subsets. For co-occurrence clustering, repertoires with fewer than 30,000 or more than 120,000 public chains were excluded, along with five repertoires with anomalous nucleotide sharing. The table was pulled from immuneACCESS by TCRdb, which kept in-frame rearrangements only. Such tables lose some clones; where checked, under half of the loss comes from unresolved V genes, and the rest has no known cause. V, J and clone size are taken as reported in that table, and D and trimming were inferred from the DNA itself. The sample table contains around 200,000 clones; only one count was recorded for about 75% of them. Of the sample, about 2% falls within the top ten clones.

As concerns this clone: This receptor's antigen is unknown. Nothing much larger sits one base from this clone, and base qualities are not available.

In total, roughly 670 healthy bone marrow donors made up the cohort. Cohort members were all nominally healthy when sampled, although unrecorded immune exposures were likely present. The donor tested CMV seronegative, placing the donor among the 350 or so seronegative members of the cohort. Every donor gave a peripheral blood sample, and the peripheral blood mononuclear cells from that sample were used for TCR beta sequencing. Genomic DNA extraction from the blood cell samples was performed with the Qiagen DNeasy Blood Extraction Kit. According to the germline V gene (reference sequence), CDR1 reads SGHNT and CDR2 reads YYREEE. CDR3 length: 14 amino acids, cysteine to phenylalanine. Just the 42-base CDR3 DNA is kept, in frame starting at base 1. V is cut by 0 bases and J by 7 bases, and the space between the germline ends is 14 bases.

The sequence derives from a male donor in good health and CMV-seronegative. The chain was built from TRBV5-4 and TRBJ2-7; a tentative D match to TRBD2 spans 7 bases. Input material: PBMCs. The nucleotide sequence reads as follows: TGTGCCAGCAGCTTGGTGGCGGGGGCGGGAGAGCAGTACTTC. This translates into CASSLVAGAGEQYF.